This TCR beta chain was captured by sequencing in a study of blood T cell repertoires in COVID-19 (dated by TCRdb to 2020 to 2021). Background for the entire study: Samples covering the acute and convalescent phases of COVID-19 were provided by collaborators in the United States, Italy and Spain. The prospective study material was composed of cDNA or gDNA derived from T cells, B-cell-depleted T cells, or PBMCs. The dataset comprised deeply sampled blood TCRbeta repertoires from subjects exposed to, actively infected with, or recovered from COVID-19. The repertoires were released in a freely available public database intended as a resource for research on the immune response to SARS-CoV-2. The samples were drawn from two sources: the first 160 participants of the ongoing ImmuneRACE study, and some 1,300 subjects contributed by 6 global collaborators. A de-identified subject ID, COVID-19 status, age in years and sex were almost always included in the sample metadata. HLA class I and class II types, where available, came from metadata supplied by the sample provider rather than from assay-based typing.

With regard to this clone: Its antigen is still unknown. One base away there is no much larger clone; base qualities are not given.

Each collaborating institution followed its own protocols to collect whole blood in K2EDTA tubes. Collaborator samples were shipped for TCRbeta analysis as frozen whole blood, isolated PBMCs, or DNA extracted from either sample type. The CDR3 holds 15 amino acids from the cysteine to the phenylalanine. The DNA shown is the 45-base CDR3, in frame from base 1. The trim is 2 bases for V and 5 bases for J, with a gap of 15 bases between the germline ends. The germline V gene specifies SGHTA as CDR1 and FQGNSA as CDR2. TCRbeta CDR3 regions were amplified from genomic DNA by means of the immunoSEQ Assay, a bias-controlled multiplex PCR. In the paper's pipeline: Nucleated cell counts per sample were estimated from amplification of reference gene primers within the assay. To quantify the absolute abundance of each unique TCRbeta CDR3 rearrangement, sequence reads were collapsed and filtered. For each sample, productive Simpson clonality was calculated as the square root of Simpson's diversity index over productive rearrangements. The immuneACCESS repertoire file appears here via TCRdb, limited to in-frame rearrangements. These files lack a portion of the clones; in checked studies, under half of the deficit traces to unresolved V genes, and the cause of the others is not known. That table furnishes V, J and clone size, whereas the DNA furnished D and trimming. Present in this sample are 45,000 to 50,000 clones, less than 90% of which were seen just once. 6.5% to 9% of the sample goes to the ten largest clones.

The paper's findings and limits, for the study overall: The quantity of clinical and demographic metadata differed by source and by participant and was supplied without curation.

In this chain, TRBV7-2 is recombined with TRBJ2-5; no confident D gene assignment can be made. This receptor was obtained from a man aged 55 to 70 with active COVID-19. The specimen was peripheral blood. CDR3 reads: CASSLNSLFGETQYF. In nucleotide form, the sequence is TGTGCCAGCAGCTTAAATAGCCTGTTTGGGGAGACCCAGTACTTC. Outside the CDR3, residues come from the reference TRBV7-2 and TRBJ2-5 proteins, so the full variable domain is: GAGVSQSPSNKVTEKGKDVELRCDPISGHTALYWYRQSLGQGLEFLIYFQGNSAPDKSGLPSDRFSAERTGGSVSTLTIQRTQQEDSAVYLCASSLNSLFGETQYFGPGTRLLVL.